These T cell receptor beta chains were read from a single sample in a study of blood T cell repertoires in COVID-19. TCRdb keeps only in-frame clones here, not all; method: immunoSEQ multiplex PCR. The sample contains 91,000 or so clones, about nine tenths of which appear only once. The sequencing input was peripheral blood. The receptors stem from a woman between 50 and 59 years old in a cohort sampled during active COVID-19. Both conserved end residues are part of each CDR3. A D gene is named only where the DNA matches it firmly. Expanded clones are given a class, and other clones once, few, many or no size at all.

TRBV27	.	TRBD1	TRBJ2-3	CASSMYRGEYTDTQYF	TGTGCCAGCAGTATGTACAGGGGGGAATACACAGATACGCAGTATTTT
TRBV9	.	.	TRBJ2-2	CASNVGGLNTGELFF	TGTGCCAGCAACGTAGGGGGACTGAACACCGGGGAGCTGTTTTTT
TRBV3-1/TRBV3-2	.	TRBD2	TRBJ2-5	CASSPRTSHETQYF	TGTGCCAGCAGCCCTCGGACTAGTCATGAGACCCAGTACTTC
TRBV4-1	.	.	TRBJ2-1	CASSQPFSTGYNEQFF	TGCGCCAGCAGCCAACCATTTTCGACAGGATACAATGAGCAGTTCTTC
TRBV7-8	.	TRBD2	TRBJ2-2	CASSRSGRALVAGELFF	TGTGCCAGCAGCAGAAGCGGGAGGGCCCTCGTGGCCGGGGAGCTGTTTTTT
TRBV28	.	TRBD2	TRBJ2-1	CASSPGGVTYNEQFF	TGTGCCAGCAGTCCGGGGGGGGTTACCTACAATGAGCAGTTCTTC
TRBV5-8	.	.	TRBJ1-3	CASSHRRRSADTIYF	TGTGCCAGCAGCCACCGTAGGAGGTCGGCGGACACCATATATTTT
TRBV5-1	.	TRBD2	TRBJ2-1	CASSSGGLSYNEQFF	TGCGCCAGCAGCAGCGGGGGACTCTCCTACAATGAGCAGTTCTTC
TRBV24-1	.	TRBD1	TRBJ2-1	CATSDPVGAGGGNEQFF	TGTGCCACCAGTGACCCCGTCGGGGCAGGGGGTGGGAATGAGCAGTTCTTC
TRBV28	.	TRBD1	TRBJ1-1	CASSTGARTEAFF	TGTGCCAGCAGTACAGGGGCGCGCACTGAAGCTTTCTTT
TRBV6-5	.	.	TRBJ1-5	CASRPPGGLNQPQHF	TGTGCCAGCAGGCCGCCCGGGGGTCTCAATCAGCCCCAGCATTTT
TRBV2	.	TRBD2	TRBJ2-5	CASSEGASGGEETQYF	TGTGCCAGCAGTGAAGGCGCTAGCGGGGGGGAAGAGACCCAGTACTTC
TRBV27	.	TRBD2	TRBJ2-3	CASSSHLAGVGDTQYF	TGTGCCAGCAGTTCCCATCTAGCGGGAGTAGGAGATACGCAGTATTTT
TRBV7-2	.	TRBD2	TRBJ2-1	CASSFELAGGPGENEQFF	TGTGCCAGCAGCTTTGAACTAGCGGGGGGGCCGGGAGAAAATGAGCAGTTCTTC
TRBV28	.	.	TRBJ1-1	CASSSPFSGDTEAFF	TGTGCCAGCAGTTCCCCTTTTTCGGGGGACACTGAAGCTTTCTTT
TRBV3-1/TRBV3-2	.	TRBD2	TRBJ2-7	CASSQGLGRNEQYF	TGTGCCAGCAGCCAGGGACTAGGAAGAAACGAGCAGTACTTC
TRBV25-1	.	TRBD1	TRBJ2-3	CASSDRQGITDTQYF	TGTGCCAGCAGTGACCGACAGGGGATCACAGATACGCAGTATTTT
TRBV7-3	.	.	TRBJ2-7	CASSLTSPLLGQPYEQYF	TGTGCCAGCAGCTTAACGTCCCCTCTTTTGGGGCAGCCATACGAGCAGTACTTC
TRBV3-1/TRBV3-2	.	TRBD2	TRBJ2-2	CASSQLAGGLGGELFF	TGTGCCAGCAGCCAACTTGCGGGGGGGCTCGGCGGGGAGCTGTTTTTT
TRBV11-3	.	.	TRBJ1-6	CASSLAPVSPLHF	TGTGCCAGCAGCCTTGCCCCGGTTTCACCCCTCCACTTT
TRBV10-2	.	.	TRBJ2-7	CASSESKGSEQYF	TGCGCCAGCAGTGAGTCTAAAGGGAGCGAGCAGTACTTC
TRBV7-3	.	TRBD1	TRBJ2-5	CASSPGRGETQYF	TGTGCCAGCAGCCCGGGCAGGGGGGAGACCCAGTACTTC
TRBV27	.	.	TRBJ1-1	CASSLSGVNTEAFF	TGTGCCAGCAGTTTATCAGGGGTGAACACTGAAGCTTTCTTT
TRBV7-3	.	TRBD2	TRBJ2-1	CASSLSLMGLAGTPGYNEQFF	TGTGCCAGCAGCTTAAGCTTAATGGGACTAGCGGGGACCCCGGGGTACAATGAGCAGTTCTTC
TRBV18	.	.	TRBJ1-4	CASSPLPSYEKLFF	TGTGCCAGCTCACCACTCCCTTCTTATGAAAAACTGTTTTTT
TRBV24-1	once	TRBD2	TRBJ2-3	CATSDPSGRAGDTQYF	TGTGCCACCAGTGACCCGAGCGGGAGGGCCGGGGATACGCAGTATTTT
TRBV24-1	.	TRBD2	TRBJ2-1	CAAAGGGGSYNEQFF	TGTGCCGCCGCAGGCGGGGGTGGGTCCTACAATGAGCAGTTCTTC
TRBV7-9	.	.	TRBJ1-5	CASSFNGPGDQPQHF	TGTGCCAGCAGCTTTAACGGGCCCGGGGATCAGCCCCAGCATTTT
TRBV9	.	.	TRBJ1-2	CASGSGGASLGGYTF	TGTGCCAGCGGCAGTGGCGGGGCGTCCCTCGGGGGCTACACCTTC
TRBV7-2	.	.	TRBJ2-5	CASSLARLQETQYF	TGTGCCAGCAGCTTAGCGCGCCTTCAAGAGACCCAGTACTTC
TRBV18	.	TRBD2	TRBJ2-3	CASSPPGGGSTDTQYF	TGTGCCAGCTCACCACCGGGCGGGGGGTCCACAGATACGCAGTATTTT
TRBV29-1	.	TRBD1	TRBJ1-1	CSATGQGGTEAFF	TGCAGCGCCACGGGACAGGGGGGCACTGAAGCTTTCTTT
TRBV6-5	.	.	TRBJ1-2	CASSYSAEDYGYTF	TGTGCCAGCAGTTACTCGGCGGAAGACTATGGCTACACCTTC
TRBV18	.	.	TRBJ1-2	CASSPQKGGGYGYTF	TGTGCCAGCTCACCCCAAAAGGGCGGGGGCTATGGCTACACCTTC
TRBV4-1	once	TRBD2	TRBJ2-3	CASSQDRLAGGRTDTQYF	TGCGCCAGCAGCCAAGATCGGCTAGCGGGGGGACGCACAGATACGCAGTATTTT
TRBV29-1	medium-sized	.	TRBJ1-2	CSVTRGGGYTF	TGCAGCGTTACCCGAGGGGGAGGCTACACCTTC
TRBV27	.	.	TRBJ2-5	CASGGLFRETQYF	TGTGCCAGCGGAGGGCTTTTCCGGGAGACCCAGTACTTC
TRBV4-1	.	.	TRBJ2-7	CASSPGQGPSYEQYF	TGCGCCAGCAGCCCCGGGCAGGGCCCATCCTACGAGCAGTACTTC
TRBV11-2	.	TRBD1	TRBJ2-1	CASSSPGGIYHEQFF	TGTGCCAGCAGCTCCCCAGGGGGAATTTATCATGAGCAGTTCTTC
TRBV5-1	.	.	TRBJ1-2	CASSLGQGNGYTF	TGCGCCAGCAGCTTGGGCCAGGGAAATGGCTACACCTTC
TRBV6-6	once	TRBD2	TRBJ2-3	CASSYSTSGGPQYF	TGTGCCAGCAGTTACTCTACTAGCGGGGGTCCGCAGTATTTT
TRBV5-1	.	TRBD2	TRBJ2-5	CASSFSASGRQETQYF	TGCGCCAGCAGCTTCTCGGCTAGCGGGCGCCAAGAGACCCAGTACTTC
TRBV25-1	.	.	TRBJ2-2	CASSDRSTGELFF	TGTGCCAGCAGTGATAGGAGCACCGGGGAGCTGTTTTTT
TRBV6-5	.	.	TRBJ1-5	CASTGGRINQPQHF	TGTGCCAGCACAGGTGGGCGAATCAATCAGCCCCAGCATTTT
TRBV19	few	TRBD2	TRBJ2-7	CASSIEGAGREGLRYEQYF	TGTGCCAGTAGTATCGAGGGAGCCGGCCGGGAGGGCCTTCGGTACGAGCAGTACTTC